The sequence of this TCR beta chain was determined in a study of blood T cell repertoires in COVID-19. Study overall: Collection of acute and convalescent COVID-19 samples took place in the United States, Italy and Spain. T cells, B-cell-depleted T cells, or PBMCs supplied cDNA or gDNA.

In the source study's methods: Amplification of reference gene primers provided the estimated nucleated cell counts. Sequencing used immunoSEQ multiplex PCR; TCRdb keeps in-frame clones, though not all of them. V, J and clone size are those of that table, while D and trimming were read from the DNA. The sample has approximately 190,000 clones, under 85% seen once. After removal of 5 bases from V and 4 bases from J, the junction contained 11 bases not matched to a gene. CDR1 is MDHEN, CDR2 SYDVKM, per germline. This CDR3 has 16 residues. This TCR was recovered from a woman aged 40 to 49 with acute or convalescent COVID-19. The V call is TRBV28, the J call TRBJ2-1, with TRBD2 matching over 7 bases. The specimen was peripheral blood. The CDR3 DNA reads TGTGCCAGCAGTGAGCCCGGGACTACCTCTTACAATGAGCAGTTCTTC. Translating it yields CASSEPGTTSYNEQFF.